The 7 T cell receptor beta chains listed next were all sequenced from one sample in a study of T cells in Graves' hyperthyroidism and ophthalmopathy. Amplified TCR beta CDR3 regions came from RNA transcripts. During a first-round RT-PCR of the TCR CDR3, the HTBI primer set was used. TCRdb reprocessed the multiplex PCR reads via MiXCR and lists one record per CDR3 protein. There are around 290,000 distinct CDR3 sequences in the sample; 13% occur only once, and approximately 8.6% lies in the top ten. Sequencing was carried out using blood. Every receptor here comes from a woman younger than 45 with Graves' hyperthyroidism that later progressed to Graves' ophthalmopathy.

The CDR3 DNA reads as TGTGCCAGCAGCCCGGGGGGGCAACGCACTGAAGCTTTCTTT. Translating it yields CASSPGGQRTEAFF. The chain recombines TRBV11-2 with TRBJ1-1; weak D call: TRBD1 (6 bases). The ends were cut back, 5 bases at V and 4 bases at J, with 14 bases in the middle. This CDR3 is built from 14 residues. From germline, CDR1 is SGHAT and CDR2 FQNNGV.

This clonotype was counted ten times or more. The gene calls are TRBV7-6 and TRBJ2-1; 10 bases fit TRBD2. Trimming at V came to 1 base and at J to 5 bases, leaving 2 bases not matched to a gene. CDR3 length equals 15 residues. CDR1 SGHVS and CDR2 FNYEAQ come from the germline V gene. The chain's CDR3 is CASSLGTSGHNEQFF. Written as DNA, the CDR3 is TGTGCCAGCAGCTTAGGGACTAGCGGACACAATGAGCAGTTCTTC.

As to this clonotype: A much more abundant neighbour one base away suggests this may be a read error. The missing conserved phenylalanine or tryptophan at the end of this CDR3 makes a read error likely. The rearrangement uses TRBV12-3 or TRBV12-4 and TRBJ1-5; 7 nucleotides line up with TRBD1. J was trimmed by 2 bases and V by 1 base; bases with no gene match: 2. CDR3 size: 15 residues. The DNA for the CDR3 is TGTGCCAGCAGTTTAGGACAGGGCGGCAATCAGCCCCAGCATTCT. It specifies CASSLGQGGNQPQHS.

The chain uses TRBV19 and TRBJ1-5; TRBD1 might be the D (5 bases). This CDR3 comprises 12 residues. V was clipped by 4 bases and J by 7 bases, with 8 bases between them. Germline V lookup: CDR1 LNHDA, CDR2 SQIVND (reference sequence). CDR3: CASSKGRQPQHF. DNA for the CDR3: TGTGCCAGTAGTAAGGGGAGACAGCCCCAGCATTTT. Full variable domain (rest looked up from reference TRBV19 and TRBJ1-5): DGGITQSPKYLFRKEGQNVTLSCEQNLNHDAMYWYRQDPGQGLRLIYYSQIVNDFQKGDIAEGYSVSREKKESFPLTVTSAQKNPTAFYLCASSKGRQPQHFGDGTRLSIL.

At least ten counts were recorded for this clonotype. This chain joins TRBV12-3 or TRBV12-4 and TRBJ1-1; D is unresolved. V lost 5 bases and J 4 bases, leaving 8 bases between the germline ends. This CDR3 has 12 amino acids. Here the CDR3 reads CASSTDATEAFF. The CDR3 DNA follows: TGTGCCAGCAGTACGGACGCCACTGAAGCTTTCTTT.

The V call is TRBV14, the J call TRBJ2-2; weak D call: TRBD2 (5 bases). The CDR3 has 15 amino acids. With 7 bases removed from V and 5 bases from J, the gap between germline ends came to 17 bases. Germline CDR1 SGHDN, CDR2 FVKESK. The CDR3 sequence: CASTFTRRDTGELFF. For the CDR3, the DNA is TGTGCCAGCACGTTCACACGCCGGGATACCGGGGAGCTGTTTTTT.

In this sample, this clonotype turned up many times. The chain joins TRBV7-2 to TRBJ2-5, with 10 bases fitting TRBD2. The germline CDR1 and CDR2 sequences are SGHTA and FQGNSA. The CDR3 has 16 residues. V shed 3 bases, J shed 4 bases, and the junction held 8 bases outside the gene matches. CDR3 sequence: CASSFDLAGEGETQYF. CDR3 DNA: TGTGCCAGCAGCTTCGACCTAGCGGGAGAGGGAGAGACCCAGTACTTC.